One and the same sample provided the 18 T cell receptor beta chains below, sequenced in a study of lymphopenia after photon versus proton radiotherapy. Only in-frame clones appear in the TCRdb table, and some are missing; sequencing was by immunoSEQ multiplex PCR. This table has 68,000 or so clones, approximately 91% appearing once. Sequences were derived from peripheral blood, sampled from a patient treated with photon-based radiotherapy. These receptors were collected from a woman between 70 and 85 years old with pancreatic cancer.

Turning to this clone: Germline and junction disagree at one end, which may indicate a read error. The chain combines TRBV12-5 with TRBJ1-5; D is ambiguous. This CDR3 has 17 residues. Germline CDR1 is LGHNT and CDR2 is FRNRAP. As DNA, the CDR3 is TGTGCTAGTAGTTTGCAGACATCAGGAATTAGCAATCAGCCCCAGCATTTT. Amino acids: CASSLQTSGISNQPQHF.

CDR3 loop: CASSQDLRLAANPDTQYF. The CDR3 DNA sequence: TGCGCCAGCAGCCAAGATCTGAGGCTAGCGGCTAATCCAGATACGCAGTATTTT. The chain has TRBV4-3 and TRBJ2-3, with TRBD2 matching over 7 bases. This CDR3 spans 18 amino acids. V lost 0 bases and J lost 4; bases outside the gene matches: 13. Germline CDR1 reads LGHNA; CDR2 reads YSLEER.

The J gene is TRBJ2-2, the V gene TRBV6-6; D not resolved. This CDR3 comprises 13 residues. Looked up from germline, CDR1 is MNHNY and CDR2 is SVGAGI (reference sequence). V was cut by 6 bases and J by 1 base, with 6 bases left in between. The CDR3 DNA sequence: TGTGCCAGCAGGAAACAGAACACCGGGGAGCTGTTTTTT. Residues: CASRKQNTGELFF.

V gene TRBV5-4 combines with J gene TRBJ1-1; TRBD1 matches 7 bases. Germline V gives CDR1 SGHNT, CDR2 YYREEE (reference sequence). With 3 bases clipped from V and 4 bases from J, the junction kept 6 bases outside the gene matches. This CDR3 is built from 14 residues. CDR3 loop: CASSSSTGATEAFF. Here the CDR3 DNA reads TGTGCCAGCAGCTCGTCCACAGGGGCCACTGAAGCTTTCTTT.

The gene calls are TRBV7-9 and TRBJ2-7; 8 nucleotides agree with TRBD1. The CDR3 extends over 15 amino acids. V dropped 4 bases and J dropped 1; count of bases not matched to a gene: 6. CDR1 and CDR2 (germline): SEHNR, FQNEAQ (reference sequence). CDR3: CASSSDRAPSYEQYF. As DNA, the CDR3 is TGTGCCAGCAGCTCGGACAGGGCCCCTTCCTACGAGCAGTACTTC.

The chain links TRBV28 to TRBJ2-7, with no clear D. CDR1 is MDHEN and CDR2 is SYDVKM in the germline V gene. This CDR3 region has 13 residues. V was shortened by 7 bases and J by 6 bases, with 16 bases between the two germline ends. The CDR3 loop is CASTRSLSREQYF. The DNA for the CDR3 is TGTGCCAGCACCCGTTCCCTCTCCCGCGAGCAGTACTTC.

The gene calls are TRBV5-8 and TRBJ1-1, with D hard to call. The CDR3 sequence is 12 residues long. CDR1 and CDR2 from the germline V gene are SGHTS and YDEGEE. Deletions cut 7 bases from V and 0 bases from J, with 7 bases between. The CDR3 protein is CASVDLNTEAFF. The CDR3 DNA follows: TGTGCCAGCGTAGACCTGAACACTGAAGCTTTCTTT.

This clone has only one observation. The chain carries TRBV28 and TRBJ1-2; D is uncertain. Germline V gives CDR1 MDHEN, CDR2 SYDVKM. Trimming shortened V by 1 base and J by 8 bases, and 11 bases separated the two germline ends. This CDR3 has 13 amino acids. The DNA of the CDR3 is TGTGCCAGCAGTTTATCAGAGTCTTGGGGCTACACCTTC. Amino acid sequence: CASSLSESWGYTF.

This chain's CDR3 is CASSPPGLAGGPINTQYF. The CDR3 coding sequence is TGTGCCAGCTCACCACCGGGACTAGCGGGAGGGCCAATAAATACGCAGTATTTT. The chain recombines TRBV18 with TRBJ2-3; 16 bases agree with TRBD2. Per the germline V gene, CDR1 is KGHSH and CDR2 is LQKENI. The CDR3 length is 18 residues. Trimming took 0 bases from V and 7 from J; bases not matched to a gene: 7.

This clone appeared a few times. The chain combines TRBV5-1 with TRBJ2-5, with D unclear. The CDR3 has 14 residues. The germline gives CDR1 SGHRS, CDR2 YFSETQ. The germline V and J ends were trimmed by 4 bases and 5 bases, with 15 bases remaining between them. CDR3 nucleotides: TGCGCCAGCAGCCCCCGGACGGATGGGGAGACCCAGTACTTC. This encodes CASSPRTDGETQYF.

The chain uses TRBV19 and TRBJ1-5; D gene unclear. V gave up 2 bases and J gave up 4 bases, with 6 bases separating them. The CDR3 length is 13 residues. CDR1 is LNHDA and CDR2 is SQIVND in the germline V gene (reference sequence). CDR3 loop: CASSIYANQPQHF. The CDR3 nucleotides read TGTGCCAGTAGTATATACGCTAATCAGCCCCAGCATTTT.

The V gene is TRBV7-8, the J gene TRBJ2-1; 9 bases line up with TRBD2. Germline V gives CDR1 SGHVS, CDR2 FQNEAQ. V lost 5 bases and J lost 7; bases outside the gene matches: 9. The CDR3 is made up of 15 amino acids. CDR3 DNA sequence: TGTGCCAGCAGCCCTCAAATACTAGCGGGTAATGAGCAGTTCTTC. Amino acid sequence: CASSPQILAGNEQFF.

For the CDR3, the DNA is TGTGCCAGCTCACCACCGGACCTTTCCGCCGATGAGCAGTTCTTC. Translated, it gives CASSPPDLSADEQFF. The chain couples TRBV18 to TRBJ2-1; D remains unclear. The CDR3 length is 15 residues. The V and J ends lost 0 bases and 8 bases respectively, with 14 bases between them. The germline gives CDR1 KGHSH, CDR2 LQKENI.

The J gene is TRBJ2-2, the V gene TRBV19, with 8 bases matching TRBD1. The CDR3 contains 16 residues. CDR1 and CDR2 (germline): LNHDA, SQIVND (reference sequence). V dropped 1 base and J dropped 6; count of bases not matched to a gene: 7. In nucleotides, the CDR3 is TGTGCCAGTAGTATAGGGGCAGGGGGCGCCCCCGGGGAGCTGTTTTTT. Translation: CASSIGAGGAPGELFF.

This chain uses TRBV4-1 with TRBJ1-5, with D uncertain. The germline V gene has CDR1 MGHRA and CDR2 YSYEKL. The CDR3 is 12 residues long. Trimming took off 1 base at V and 5 bases at J, with 3 bases between the two ends. As DNA, the CDR3 is TGCGCCAGCAGCCAAGTCGATCAGCCCCAGCATTTT. It is translated as CASSQVDQPQHF.

The chain couples TRBV14 to TRBJ2-1; D might be TRBD2 (6 bases). CDR1 is SGHDN and CDR2 is FVKESK in the germline V gene. V was cut by 4 bases and J by 9 bases, with 13 bases left in between. The CDR3 sequence is 13 residues long. The chain's CDR3 is CASSPRLEGEQFF. The CDR3 nucleotides read TGTGCCAGCAGCCCCCGACTAGAGGGTGAGCAGTTCTTC.

The chain joins TRBV10-1 to TRBJ2-7, with unresolved D. V lost 0 bases to trimming and J lost 7 bases, with 16 bases between them. The length of the CDR3 is 15 residues. Germline lookup yields CDR1 WNHNN and CDR2 SYGVQD (reference sequence). The CDR3 region has the DNA TGCGCCAGCAGTGAGTCGGAAAGAGCCCTCCTGGAGCAGTACTTC. Protein: CASSESERALLEQYF.

This clone occurred once. The rearrangement links TRBV25-1 to TRBJ1-5; tentative D call: TRBD1 (6 bases). Trimming cost V 6 bases and J 9 bases, with 12 bases left between them. CDR3 size: 12 residues. The germline gives CDR1 MGHDK, CDR2 SYGVNS. CDR3 region: CASRTGNLPQHF. For the CDR3, the DNA is TGTGCCAGCAGAACAGGGAACCTGCCCCAGCATTTT.